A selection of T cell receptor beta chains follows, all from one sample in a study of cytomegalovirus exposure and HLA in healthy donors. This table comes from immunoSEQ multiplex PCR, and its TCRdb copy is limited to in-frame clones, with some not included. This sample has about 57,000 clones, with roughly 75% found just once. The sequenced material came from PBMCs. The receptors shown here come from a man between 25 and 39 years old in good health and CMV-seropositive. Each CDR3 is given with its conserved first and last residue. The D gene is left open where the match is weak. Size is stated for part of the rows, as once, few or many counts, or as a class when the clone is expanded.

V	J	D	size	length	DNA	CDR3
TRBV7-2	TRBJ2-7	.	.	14	TGTGCCAGCAGCCCGGGATTTAGGACCTACGAGCAGTACTTC	CASSPGFRTYEQYF
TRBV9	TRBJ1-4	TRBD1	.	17	TGTGCCAGCAGCGTGGGACAGGGAGTTGCAACTAATGAAAAACTGTTTTTT	CASSVGQGVATNEKLFF
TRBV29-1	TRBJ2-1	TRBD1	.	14	TGCAGCGCACACGGTGACAGGGGATACGGTGAGCAGTTCTTC	CSAHGDRGYGEQFF
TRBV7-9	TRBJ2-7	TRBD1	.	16	TGTGCCAGCAGCTTAGCGAGGGGACAGGGAAGTTACGAGCAGTACTTC	CASSLARGQGSYEQYF
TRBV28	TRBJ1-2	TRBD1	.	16	TGTGCCAGCAGTTCCGCGACAGGGCTGAGGGACTATGGCTACACCTTC	CASSSATGLRDYGYTF
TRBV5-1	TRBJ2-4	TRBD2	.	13	TGCGCCAGCAGCTTCGGGGGGGAGGACATTCAGTACTTC	CASSFGGEDIQYF
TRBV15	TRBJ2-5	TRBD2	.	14	TGTGCCACCAGCTCTCGGGGGGGCCGCGAGACCCAGTACTTC	CATSSRGGRETQYF
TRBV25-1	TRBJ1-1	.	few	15	TGTGCCAGCAGTGAATATGATGGGCGGAACACTGAAGCTTTCTTT	CASSEYDGRNTEAFF
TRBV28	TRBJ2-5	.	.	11	TGTGCCAGCAGCACACAAGAGACCCAGTACTTC	CASSTQETQYF
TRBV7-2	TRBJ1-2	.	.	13	TGTGCCAGCAGAGGGGGTCCCAGTACCAACTACACCTTC	CASRGGPSTNYTF
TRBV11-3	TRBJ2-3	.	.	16	TGTGCCAGCAGCCCTTCGTACGGGGGAACCACAGATACGCAGTATTTT	CASSPSYGGTTDTQYF
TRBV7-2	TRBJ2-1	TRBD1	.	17	TGTGCCAGCAGCTTAGACGTTTTCGCAGGGGGCAGGAATGAGCAGTTCTTC	CASSLDVFAGGRNEQFF
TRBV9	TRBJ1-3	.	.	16	TGTGCCAGCAGCGTAGGAGAGGGAATCTCTGGAAACACCATATATTTT	CASSVGEGISGNTIYF
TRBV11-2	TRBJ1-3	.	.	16	TGTGCCAGCAGCTTAGAGGCAGGGCCCTCTGGAAACACCATATATTTT	CASSLEAGPSGNTIYF
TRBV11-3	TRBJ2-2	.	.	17	TGTGCCAGCAGCCGGGCCGGGTGGGAGTGGGACACCGGGGAGCTGTTTTTT	CASSRAGWEWDTGELFF
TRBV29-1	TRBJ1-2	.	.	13	TGCAGCGTTGGGCCGCGACAGGCCTATGGCTACACCTTC	CSVGPRQAYGYTF
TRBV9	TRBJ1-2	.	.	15	TGTGCCAGCAGCCCGTCGACAGGTCTCCAGGGAGGCTACACCTTC	CASSPSTGLQGGYTF
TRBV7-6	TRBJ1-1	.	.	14	TGTGCCAGCAGCTGGGGGCAAAGGGGCCGTGGGGCTTTCTTT	CASSWGQRGRGAFF
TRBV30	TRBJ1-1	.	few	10	TGTGCCTGGAGAGGACTTGAAGCTTTCTTT	CAWRGLEAFF
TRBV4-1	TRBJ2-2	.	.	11	TGCGCCAGCAGCCCCGGCGGGGAGCTGTTTTTT	CASSPGGELFF
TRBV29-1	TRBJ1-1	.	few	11	TGCAGCGCATCGAGCGGGTCTAAAGCTTTCTTT	CSASSGSKAFF
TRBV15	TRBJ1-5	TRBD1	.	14	TGTGCCACCAGCAGCGACAGGGTGGCTCAGCCCCAGCATTTT	CATSSDRVAQPQHF
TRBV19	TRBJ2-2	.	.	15	TGTGCCAGTAGTGCGGGACAGATCAACACCGGGGAGCTGTTTTTT	CASSAGQINTGELFF
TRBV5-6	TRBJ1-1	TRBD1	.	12	TGTGCCAGCAGCTTGCAGGGGGCGCCGGCTTTCTTT	CASSLQGAPAFF